This T cell receptor (beta chain) appears in the sequencing data of a study of OX40 agonist ivuxolimab in advanced cancers. Note on this clone: The antigen is unknown.

This CDR3 has 13 amino acids. CDR1 is MNHNY and CDR2 is SVGAGI in the germline V gene (reference sequence). V was trimmed by 6 bases and J by 4 bases, leaving 12 bases between them. Assay: immunoSEQ multiplex PCR; the TCRdb copy retains only in-frame clones and omits some. The sample lists about 98,000 clones; 87% were seen once. Overall study findings and caveats: At 0.1-3.0 mg/kg, partial responders had clonal expansion among the lowest observed. Relative to CD4+ cells, CD8+ T cells on average had more expanded clones.

The rearrangement joins TRBV6-6 to TRBJ1-2; TRBD1 might be the D (5 bases). This sequence originates from an adult with an advanced solid tumor such as melanoma, head and neck, liver or kidney cancer. Sequenced material: CD4+ or CD8+ T cells sorted from blood, taken in a trial of the OX40 agonist ivuxolimab. For the CDR3, the DNA is TGTGCCAGCAGACCTCCGGGGGGCTATGGCTACACCTTC. Translating it yields CASRPPGGYGYTF.